The 32 T cell receptor beta chains below were found in one sample sequenced in a study of T cells in Graves' hyperthyroidism and ophthalmopathy. Amplified regions were TCR beta CDR3 sequences from RNA transcripts. HTBI primers were used for first-round RT-PCR of the TCR CDR3. TCRdb ran MiXCR on the multiplex PCR reads and lists one entry per CDR3 protein. The sample consists of 400,000 or so distinct CDR3 sequences, more than 14% of them appearing once. Sequencing was performed on blood. The receptors were sampled from a woman in her twenties or thirties with Graves' ophthalmopathy.

This clonotype appeared a few times. The chain links TRBV28 to TRBJ1-5; D gene ambiguous. Trimming removed 7 bases at V and 2 bases at J, with 12 bases between. CDR1 and CDR2 from the germline V gene are MDHEN and SYDVKM. There are 14 residues in the CDR3. DNA for the CDR3: TGTGCCAGCATTCTGTCCGGAGGCAATCAGCCCCAGCATTTT. Protein: CASILSGGNQPQHF.

This clonotype was recorded a few times. The V call is TRBV6-2 or TRBV6-3, the J call TRBJ1-2, with D hard to call. Germline V lookup: CDR1 MNHEY, CDR2 SVGEGT. Trimming left V 4 bases short and J 8 bases short, with 17 bases between. The length of the CDR3 is 14 residues. The CDR3 region is CASSSPGIRWGYTF. The CDR3 DNA follows: TGTGCCAGCAGTTCCCCGGGCATCCGCTGGGGCTACACCTTC.

This clonotype was observed many times. The rearrangement joins TRBV20-1 to TRBJ2-1, with D possibly matching TRBD2 (5 bases). The CDR3 is 14 amino acids. The germline gives CDR1 DFQATT, CDR2 SNEGSKA (reference sequence). The ends were cut back, 6 bases at V and 4 bases at J, with 16 bases in the middle. CDR3 amino acids: CSARLAHLYNEQFF. The CDR3 region has the DNA TGCAGTGCGCGGCTAGCTCATTTATACAATGAGCAGTTCTTC.

The chain uses TRBV5-1 and TRBJ2-7; perhaps TRBD1 as D (5 bases). Germline V lookup: CDR1 SGHRS, CDR2 YFSETQ. The CDR3 extends over 16 amino acids. Trimming left V 4 bases short and J 2 bases short, with 19 bases between. The CDR3 DNA reads TGCGCCAGCAGCCCGAGTCATGGCAGGGCCCCCTACGAGCAGTACTTC. Protein product: CASSPSHGRAPYEQYF.

This clonotype was detected only once. V gene TRBV24-1 combines with J gene TRBJ1-2, with 9 positions matching TRBD1. Germline CDR1 reads KGHDR; CDR2 reads SFDVKD. The CDR3 totals 15 residues. V trimming: 7 bases; J trimming: 6 bases; junction bases outside the gene matches: 11. CDR3 residues: CATSDPGQGPDGYTF. CDR3 sequence (DNA): TGTGCCACCAGCGACCCGGGACAGGGACCCGATGGCTACACCTTC.

This clonotype was observed a few times. This chain links TRBV20-1 with TRBJ2-7; 10 bases are a match to TRBD1. The ends lost 8 bases at V and 6 bases at J; junction bases unmatched: 7. The CDR3 length is 12 residues. The germline V gene has CDR1 DFQATT and CDR2 SNEGSKA (reference sequence). The CDR3, as DNA: TGCAGTCTGGGACAGGGGCCCGGCGAGCAGTACTTC. It codes for CSLGQGPGEQYF.

Many counts were recorded for this clonotype. The chain carries TRBV20-1 and TRBJ2-1, with 9 nucleotides matching TRBD2. J lost 6 bases, V lost 6 bases, and 9 bases had no gene match. The CDR3 has 14 amino acids. Germline CDR1 is DFQATT and CDR2 is SNEGSKA (reference sequence). The CDR3 region has the DNA TGCAGTGCCTGCGTGGGCGGGGGGGCCAATGAGCAGTTCTTC. It is translated as CSACVGGGANEQFF.

The gene calls are TRBV20-1 and TRBJ2-3, with a weak D call TRBD1 (5 bases). The CDR3 has 13 amino acids. Germline-derived CDR1 and CDR2 are DFQATT and SNEGSKA (reference sequence). V dropped 4 bases and J dropped 2 bases, with 10 bases sitting between them. The CDR3 is CSATRQHTDTQYF. In DNA, the CDR3 is TGCAGTGCTACACGACAGCACACAGATACGCAGTATTTT.

V and J are TRBV20-1 and TRBJ1-2; D perhaps matches TRBD1 (5 bases). Germline CDR1 DFQATT, CDR2 SNEGSKA (reference sequence). This CDR3 comprises 11 residues. Trimming stripped 2 bases from V and 4 bases from J, with 5 bases between. The CDR3 DNA is TGCAGTGCTAGACAGGGCTATGGCTACACCTTC. Translation: CSARQGYGYTF.

This clonotype was detected ten times or more. CDR3 sequence: CASSSPAGVHTEAFF. The CDR3 DNA reads as TGTGCCAGCAGCTCCCCAGCGGGGGTACACACTGAAGCTTTCTTT. The gene calls are TRBV7-6 and TRBJ1-1; D is perhaps TRBD1 (5 bases). Germline CDR1 is SGHVS and CDR2 is FNYEAQ. There are 15 residues in the CDR3. V was pared by 4 bases and J by 3 bases, with 15 bases between.

This clonotype was recorded at least ten times. V usage is TRBV28 and J usage is TRBJ2-5; tentative D call: TRBD2 (6 bases). CDR1 and CDR2 from the germline V gene are MDHEN and SYDVKM. Trimming removed 4 bases from V and 4 bases from J, with 22 bases in between. The CDR3 is 17 residues long. CDR3 amino acids: CASSSALRGGFGETQYF. Written as DNA, the CDR3 is TGTGCCAGCAGTTCAGCCCTCAGAGGAGGGTTTGGAGAGACCCAGTACTTC. Supplemented by reference TRBV28 and TRBJ2-5, the full variable domain reads DVKVTQSSRYLVKRTGEKVFLECVQDMDHENMFWYRQDPGLGLRLIYFSYDVKMKEKGDIPEGYSVSREKKERFSLILESASTNQTSMYLCASSSALRGGFGETQYFGPGTRLLVL.

The chain uses TRBV7-8 and TRBJ2-5, with D perhaps matching TRBD2 (5 bases). The CDR3 is 15 amino acids. V was cut by 1 base and J by 5 bases, with 14 bases left in between. Germline CDR1 reads SGHVS; CDR2 reads FQNEAQ. The CDR3 loop is CASSLGRPQRETQYF. In DNA, the CDR3 is TGTGCCAGCAGCTTAGGGCGCCCCCAGCGGGAGACCCAGTACTTC.

V gene TRBV7-3 combines with J gene TRBJ2-1; possibly TRBD1 for D (5 bases). This CDR3 comprises 14 residues. Trimming stripped 2 bases from V and 4 bases from J, with 9 bases between. Germline CDR1 reads SGHTA; CDR2 reads FQGTGA. The CDR3 reads CASSLSGRYNEQFF. DNA for the CDR3: TGTGCCAGCAGCTTATCAGGGCGGTACAATGAGCAGTTCTTC.

The CDR3 reads CASSGTGGVTEAFF. The CDR3 DNA follows: TGTGCCAGCAGCGGCACAGGGGGTGTCACTGAAGCTTTCTTT. The rearrangement uses TRBV9 and TRBJ1-1; TRBD1 matches 8 bases. The trim removed 3 bases at V and 4 bases at J, leaving 5 bases unmatched. Germline-derived CDR1 and CDR2 are SGDLS and YYNGEE. This CDR3 comprises 14 residues.

The genes are TRBV29-1 and TRBJ2-5; D possibly matches TRBD1 or TRBD2 (5 bases each). Germline CDR1 reads SQVTM; CDR2 reads ANQGSEA. The length of the CDR3 is 12 residues. The ends were cut back, 4 bases at V and 5 bases at J, with 11 bases in the middle. For the CDR3, the DNA is TGCAGCGTTGTGGGGGTCGGGGAGACCCAGTACTTC. It encodes CSVVGVGETQYF.

The sample holds a few counts of this clonotype. The chain carries TRBV7-2 and TRBJ1-5; no clear D gene. V was clipped by 1 base and J by 0 bases, with 13 bases between them. Germline values: CDR1 SGHTA, CDR2 FQGNSA. This CDR3 region has 17 residues. CDR3 in DNA: TGTGCCAGCAGCTTAGAATGGCAGGTCACTAGCAATCAGCCCCAGCATTTT. Amino acids: CASSLEWQVTSNQPQHF. Supplemented by reference TRBV7-2 and TRBJ1-5, the full variable domain reads GAGVSQSPSNKVTEKGKDVELRCDPISGHTALYWYRQSLGQGLEFLIYFQGNSAPDKSGLPSDRFSAERTGGSVSTLTIQRTQQEDSAVYLCASSLEWQVTSNQPQHFGDGTRLSIL.

The chain uses TRBV18 and TRBJ2-2; D gene uncertain. The germline gives CDR1 KGHSH, CDR2 LQKENI. CDR3 length equals 12 residues. Trimming left V 5 bases short and J 8 bases short, with 9 bases between. The CDR3, as DNA: TGTGCCAGCTCAGCAGCCCCGGGGGAGCTGTTTTTT. It yields the protein CASSAAPGELFF.

This chain links TRBV7-6 with TRBJ2-1, with D possibly being TRBD1 (6 bases). Per germline, CDR1 SGHVS and CDR2 FNYEAQ. There are 13 residues in the CDR3. V lost 2 bases, J lost 8 bases, and 10 bases lay in between. CDR3 sequence reads: CASSLIRGHEQFF. Here the CDR3 DNA reads TGTGCCAGCAGCTTAATCAGGGGCCATGAGCAGTTCTTC.

This clonotype was counted ten times or more. The chain is built from TRBV5-8 and TRBJ2-3, with TRBD1 matching 8 bases. This CDR3 region has 16 residues. Germline V gives CDR1 SGHTS, CDR2 YDEGEE. V lost 4 bases to trimming and J lost 2 bases; unmatched junction nucleotides: 9. The CDR3 nucleotides are TGTGCCAGCAGCCAATATCAGGGGGCCCACACAGATACGCAGTATTTT. This sequence encodes CASSQYQGAHTDTQYF.

This clonotype was counted many times. The chain carries TRBV7-2 and TRBJ2-7; possible D gene TRBD2, 6 bases. CDR3 size: 14 residues. With 3 bases removed from V and 3 bases from J, the gap between germline ends came to 12 bases. Germline V gene data show CDR1 as SGHTA and CDR2 as FQGNSA. CDR3: CASSLGGFIYEQYF. DNA for the CDR3: TGTGCCAGCAGCTTGGGGGGATTTATCTACGAGCAGTACTTC.

The V and J genes are TRBV19 and TRBJ1-1; TRBD1 agrees at 8 bases. CDR3 length: 14 amino acids. Looked up from germline, CDR1 is LNHDA and CDR2 is SQIVND (reference sequence). The ends lost 6 bases at V and 5 bases at J; junction bases unmatched: 8. The CDR3 region is CASRTDRGWTEAFF. The CDR3 DNA is TGTGCCAGTAGGACTGACAGGGGATGGACTGAAGCTTTCTTT.

This clonotype was seen repeatedly, ten times or more. The chain couples TRBV7-9 to TRBJ2-5; 8 bases match TRBD2. With 2 bases clipped from V and 6 bases from J, the junction kept 11 bases outside the gene matches. The CDR3 runs 16 residues. Germline V gene data show CDR1 as SEHNR and CDR2 as FQNEAQ (reference sequence). The CDR3 region has the DNA TGTGCCAGCAGCTTATTACCGGGGGGGCCTTTCAAGACCCAGTACTTC. Translation gives CASSLLPGGPFKTQYF.

This clonotype has just a few counts. The CDR3 sequence is CASSTAGANVLTF. CDR3 nucleotides: TGTGCCAGCAGCACGGCTGGGGCCAACGTCCTGACTTTC. The rearrangement joins TRBV28 to TRBJ2-6, with D unclear. This CDR3 has 13 amino acids. V was shortened by 6 bases and J by 2 bases, with 5 bases between the two germline ends. The V gene's germline CDR1 is MDHEN and CDR2 SYDVKM.

This clonotype was seen ten or more times. The rearrangement uses TRBV20-1 and TRBJ2-7; 8 bases are shared with TRBD1. The germline gives CDR1 DFQATT, CDR2 SNEGSKA (reference sequence). This CDR3 is 16 amino acids long. After removal of 2 bases from V and 8 bases from J, the junction contained 17 bases not matched to a gene. In DNA, the CDR3 is TGCAGTGCTAGAAGAACCGGGACAGGCAGTTTGGTTCAGCAGTACTTC. Protein: CSARRTGTGSLVQQYF.

This clonotype was counted ten times or more. The gene calls are TRBV30 and TRBJ1-2; D gene uncertain. The CDR3 runs 12 residues. In germline, CDR1 is GTSNPN, CDR2 SVGIG (reference sequence). V lost 0 bases and J lost 5, with 7 bases in between. The CDR3 DNA reads TGTGCCTGGAGTGTATACAAATATGGCTACACCTTC. It yields the protein CAWSVYKYGYTF.

Of note for this clonotype: One base away lies a much larger clone, so this may be a sequencing read error. The rearrangement joins TRBV11-2 to TRBJ1-2; D is perhaps TRBD1 (5 bases). CDR1 and CDR2 from the germline V gene are SGHAT and FQNNGV. V gave up 5 bases and J gave up 1 base, with 17 bases separating them. The CDR3 has 16 residues. The CDR3 sequence is CASSQKRRGVNYGYTF. The CDR3 DNA follows: TGTGCCAGCAGCCAAAAACGACGGGGGGTTAACTATGGCTACACCTTC.

This clonotype occurred many times. The chain combines TRBV4-1 with TRBJ2-5; a weak D match, TRBD1 (5 bases). This CDR3 spans 17 amino acids. Trimming cost V 4 bases and J 8 bases, with 26 bases left between them. The germline CDR1 and CDR2 sequences are MGHRA and YSYEKL. For the CDR3, the DNA is TGCGCCAGCAGCCCGGCACAGGACCCTCAGCTAAGTGGAACCCAGTACTTC. Amino acid sequence: CASSPAQDPQLSGTQYF.

In its sample, this clonotype was seen many times. The V call is TRBV20-1, the J call TRBJ1-1; D remains ambiguous. This CDR3 comprises 13 residues. The ends were cut back, 6 bases at V and 0 bases at J, with 11 bases in the middle. Germline V gene sequence: CDR1 DFQATT, CDR2 SNEGSKA (reference sequence). The CDR3 loop reads CSAPGFMNTEAFF. The CDR3 region has the DNA TGCAGTGCCCCAGGTTTCATGAACACTGAAGCTTTCTTT.

This clonotype was seen repeatedly, ten times or more. This chain joins TRBV20-1 and TRBJ2-3; 12 bases map to TRBD2. Germline loops: CDR1 DFQATT, CDR2 SNEGSKA (reference sequence). The CDR3 sequence is 15 residues long. Trimming removed 5 bases from V and 4 bases from J; junction bases left unmatched: 7. The CDR3 DNA reads as TGCAGTGCTGCCACCGGGACTAGCGGGTCAGATACGCAGTATTTT. This translates into CSAATGTSGSDTQYF.

This clonotype was detected ten times or more. The chain recombines TRBV2 with TRBJ2-1; 7 bases are a match to TRBD1. CDR3 length equals 14 residues. With V trimmed by 5 bases and J by 1 base, 2 bases remained unmatched. Per the germline V gene, CDR1 is SNHLY and CDR2 is FYNNEI. CDR3 coding DNA: TGTGCCAGCAGTTCGACAGGGTCCTACAATGAGCAGTTCTTC. It translates to CASSSTGSYNEQFF.

The J gene is TRBJ2-4, the V gene TRBV6-5, with D possibly being TRBD1 or TRBD2 (6 bases each). V lost 0 bases to trimming and J lost 7 bases, with 13 bases between them. The CDR3 spans 15 residues. Germline loops: CDR1 MNHEY, CDR2 SVGAGI. The chain's CDR3 is CASSYSTGGNNIQYF. The DNA for the CDR3 is TGTGCCAGCAGTTACTCGACCGGGGGCAATAACATTCAGTACTTC.

This clonotype turned up a few times. This could be a read error, since a much larger clone is one nucleotide away. The chain employs TRBV9 and TRBJ2-3; unclear D gene. V was clipped by 0 bases and J by 5 bases, with 10 bases between them. This CDR3 has 14 amino acids. Germline V gene sequence: CDR1 SGDLS, CDR2 YYNGEE. The CDR3 sequence is CASSVVLWRDTQYF. CDR3 coding DNA: TGTGCCAGCAGCGTAGTTTTGTGGCGAGATACGCAGTATTTT.